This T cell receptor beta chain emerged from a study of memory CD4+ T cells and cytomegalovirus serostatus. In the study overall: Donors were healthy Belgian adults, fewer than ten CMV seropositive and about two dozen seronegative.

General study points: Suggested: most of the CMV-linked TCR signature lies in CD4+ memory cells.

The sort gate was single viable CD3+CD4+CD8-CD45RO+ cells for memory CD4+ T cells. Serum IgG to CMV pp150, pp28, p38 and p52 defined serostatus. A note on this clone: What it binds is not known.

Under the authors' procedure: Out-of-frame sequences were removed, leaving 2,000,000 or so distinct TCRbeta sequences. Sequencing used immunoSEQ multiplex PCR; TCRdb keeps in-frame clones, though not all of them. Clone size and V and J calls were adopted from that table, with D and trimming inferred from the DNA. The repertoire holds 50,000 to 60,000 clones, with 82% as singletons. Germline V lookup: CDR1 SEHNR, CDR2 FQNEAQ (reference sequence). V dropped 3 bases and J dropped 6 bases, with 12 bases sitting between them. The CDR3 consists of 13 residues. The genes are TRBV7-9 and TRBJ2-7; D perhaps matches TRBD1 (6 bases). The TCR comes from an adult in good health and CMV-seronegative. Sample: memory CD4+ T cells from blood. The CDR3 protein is CASSFPTGSEQYF. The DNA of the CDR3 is TGTGCCAGCAGCTTCCCGACAGGCTCCGAGCAGTACTTC.